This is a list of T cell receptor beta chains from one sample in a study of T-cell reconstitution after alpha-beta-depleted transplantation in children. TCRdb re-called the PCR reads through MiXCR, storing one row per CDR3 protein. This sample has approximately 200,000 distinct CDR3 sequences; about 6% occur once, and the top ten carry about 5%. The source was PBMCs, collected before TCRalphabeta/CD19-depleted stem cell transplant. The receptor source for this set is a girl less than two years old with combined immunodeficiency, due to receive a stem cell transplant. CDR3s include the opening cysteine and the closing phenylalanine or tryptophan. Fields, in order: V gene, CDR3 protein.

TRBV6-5,CASSYARTGNEQYF
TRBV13,CASSYPGQGALGRNSPLHF
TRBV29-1,CSVDYWHTRKAFF
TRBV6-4,CASSGLEGRRDTQYF
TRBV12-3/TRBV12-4,CASSLGPLSTDTQYF
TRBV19,CASSIIGMNTEAFF
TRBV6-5,CASSYGTASGNTIYF
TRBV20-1,CSASTHVGKETQYF
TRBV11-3,CASSPPFNEQFF
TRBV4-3,CASSQEDSFNEQFF
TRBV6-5,CASSYTGNTEAFF
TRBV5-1,CASSAGTGGREQYF
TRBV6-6,CASSYAVGEAFF
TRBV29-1,CSVGGQGIWRDLSTDTQYF
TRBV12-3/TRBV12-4,CASSFGSAQGYEQYF
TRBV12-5,CASGDSTGELFF
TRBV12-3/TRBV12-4,CASSHNLNTEAFF
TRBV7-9,CASSKASGLAGADTQYF
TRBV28,CASKGRRAKNIQYF
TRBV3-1,CASSQDTYGYPIYNSPLHF
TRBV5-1,CASSYSVSYEQYF
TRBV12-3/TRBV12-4,CASSLWWVRGTEDATNEKLFF
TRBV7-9,CASSHQGADTEAFF
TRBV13,CASSLPLEAPYEQYF
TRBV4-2,CASSQEPAGVQETQYF
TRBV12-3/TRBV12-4,CASSRDLWTRYQETQYF
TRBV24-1,CATSDRAGGPYNEQFF
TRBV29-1,CSVGQGTGELFF
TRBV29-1,CSVYVKGRSKVANTEAFF
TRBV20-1,CSARDSDSAFGMNSYNEQFF
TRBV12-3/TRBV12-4,CASKSRLNEQFF
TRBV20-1,CSARGKRDFQETQYF
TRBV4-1,CASSHNPGSYEQYF
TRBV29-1,CSVAPALGGYGYTF
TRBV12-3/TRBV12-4,CASSDGEAFF
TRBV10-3,CAISEVQTPQETQYF
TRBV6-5,CASSYRDRLHEAFF
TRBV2,CASSEFRGPLVNLEQFF
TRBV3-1,CAALGGYTF
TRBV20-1,CCAREMWDSPNTGELFF
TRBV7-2,CASSPWTGNSNQPQHF
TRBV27,CASSLASGAYEQYF
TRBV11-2,CASSFAGGPGTDTQYF
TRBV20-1,CSLDGDYQETQYF
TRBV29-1,CSGSDYNEQFF
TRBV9,CASSAEDGGQETQYF
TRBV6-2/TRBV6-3,CASSQGWKNIQYF
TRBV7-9,CASSINEETQYF
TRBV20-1,CSAEDGLNTEAFF
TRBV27,CASSGRDAVNTEAFF
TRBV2,CASLGLLGYEQFF
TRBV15,CATSTDRSYGYTF
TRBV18,CASSPPGGPSYNEQFF
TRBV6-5,CASSYGMGQPNTGELFF
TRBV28,CASSLGPRDRGVHEQYF
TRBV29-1,CSVEIGNTEAFF
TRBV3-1,CASSQGWDEKLFF
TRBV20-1,CSASIRPGLIADTQYF
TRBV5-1,CASSLVGGIDEQFF